This entry concerns a single T cell receptor (beta chain). The antigen this receptor binds is unknown. One junction end does not reproduce the germline sequence, and a read error may be involved. Enrolling through a virtual design, the prospective study's participants ranged in age from roughly 18 to 95 years and lived across about two dozen United States geographic areas. To assign participants to cohorts, the prospective study relied on clinical history that participants themselves reported in a screening survey and a study questionnaire. For ImmuneRACE Cohort 3, a participant was defined as recovered based on two consecutive negative NP/OP PCR tests, clearance by a healthcare professional, or resolution of symptoms. In the prospective study, mobile phlebotomists collected whole blood, serum and a nasopharyngeal or oropharyngeal swab from each participant. Prospective study participants could optionally give additional blood draws and questionnaires over an approximately two-month period. Before DNA extraction, prospective study blood samples were shipped either frozen or at room temperature.

CDR1 and CDR2 were assigned from the germline V gene as SGHRS and YFSETQ. The CDR3 runs 16 amino acids, cysteine and phenylalanine included. Left in the record is the CDR3 DNA by itself, 48 bases read in frame from the first base. The immunoSEQ Assay, a bias-controlled multiplex PCR, was used to amplify TCRbeta CDR3 regions from genomic DNA. Turning to the authors' computational methods: The number of nucleated cells in each sample was estimated by amplification of reference gene primers within the assay. To quantify the absolute abundance of each unique TCRbeta CDR3 rearrangement, sequence reads were collapsed and filtered. For each sample, productive Simpson clonality was calculated as the square root of Simpson's diversity index over productive rearrangements. TCRdb mirrors the immuneACCESS table, restricted to in-frame sequences. Some clones are absent from its copies; in checked studies, under half trace to an unresolved V gene, and the reason for the others is unknown. Clonal size and the V and J genes are those of that table, whereas D and trimming came from the DNA. Recorded for this sample are 450,000 to 500,000 clones; approximately 86% of them occurred a single time. The ten largest clones add up to around 7.9% of the sample.

The source of the sample is a study of blood T cell repertoires in COVID-19 (dated by TCRdb to about 2020). Regarding the research as a whole: The collaborator samples originated in the United States, Italy and Spain and spanned the acute and convalescent phases of COVID-19. Where available, HLA class I and class II types were obtained from metadata supplied by the sample provider rather than from assay-based typing. Deeply sampled blood TCRbeta repertoires from subjects exposed to, actively infected with, or recovered from COVID-19 were included in the dataset. The repertoires were made available in a free public database intended to serve as a resource for research on the immune response to SARS-CoV-2. A de-identified subject ID, COVID-19 status, age in years and sex were almost always included in the sample metadata. The prospective study material was composed of cDNA or gDNA derived from T cells, B-cell-depleted T cells, or PBMCs. The samples were drawn from two sources: the first 160 participants of the ongoing ImmuneRACE study, and 950 to 1,500 subjects contributed by 6 global collaborators. Broad study findings and their caveats: The amount of clinical and demographic metadata varied by source and participant and was provided uncurated.

This TCR derives from a woman aged 60-75 years who had recovered from COVID-19. The sequenced sample was PBMCs or T cells enriched from blood (not recorded which). The chain couples TRBV5-1 to TRBJ1-6, with the D gene not confidently named. The nucleotides are TGCGCCGGCAGCTTGGAACCGCCAGGTGGCAATTCACCCCTCCACTTT. This is translated as CAGSLEPPGGNSPLHF.